A selection of T cell receptor beta chains follows, all from one sample in a study of blood T cells in healthy people across ages. TCRdb reprocessed the 5' RACE reads with MiXCR, giving one entry per CDR3 protein. The sample includes fewer than 2,000,000 distinct CDR3 sequences, 39% of them seen just once. Sequenced material: blood. The receptors stem from a human donor in good health. The conserved cysteine and the conserved F or W are not part of the CDR3 here. The order of the fields is D gene, V gene, CDR3 protein. The D gene is left open where the match is weak.

NA	TRBV9	ASSVALSVGGGSGYT
NA	TRBV11-2	ASSFLEGNEQF
TRBD2	TRBV27	ASNPRGGYEQY
NA	TRBV7-9	ASSPHRLMNTEAF
NA	TRBV3-1	ASSQEYMTGRGYNEQF
NA	TRBV9	ASSLQDRSFYNEQF
NA	TRBV13	ASSRGALNEQF
NA	TRBV5-1	ASSPTSSGANVLT
NA	TRBV27	ASSLSMRRGNREY
NA	TRBV29-1	SAGIRGDEQY
TRBD1	TRBV27	ASSGQGRPSYEQY
TRBD1	TRBV4-1	ASSVRTGADSNQPQH
TRBD1	TRBV12-3/TRBV12-4	ASSQTTGMNGYT
TRBD1	TRBV7-2	ASSIDRGSVDEQY
NA	TRBV6-2/TRBV6-3	VSSYGYEQY
NA	TRBV7-3	ASSLEPGAGEKLF
TRBD2	TRBV12-3/TRBV12-4	ASSSGTSGRQETRY
TRBD1	TRBV12-3/TRBV12-4	ANSLRTGGSYEQY
NA	TRBV6-6	ASSYSTITYEQY
TRBD1	TRBV12-3/TRBV12-4	ASSLSRGGGGYT
NA	TRBV7-2	ASSLEVLRETQY
TRBD1	TRBV4-1	ASSQRDRGNYGYT
TRBD1	TRBV20-1	SAWVTSTGQAQETQY
NA	TRBV29-1	SAGVSVMETQY
NA	TRBV7-9	ASSPPGGRLEQY